This TCR beta chain was observed in a study of blood T cell repertoires in COVID-19. Across the whole study: The cDNA or gDNA used as material had been derived from T cells, B-cell-depleted T cells, or PBMCs.

Clones were read by immunoSEQ multiplex PCR, and TCRdb kept only the in-frame ones, dropping some. The table records 200,000 to 250,000 clones, around 80% of them present only once. The J segment lost 4 bases and the V segment lost 0 bases, leaving 5 bases of the junction unmatched. The germline V gene has CDR1 LNHNV and CDR2 YYDKDF (reference sequence). CDR3 size: 16 residues. The TCR originated in a woman between 18 and 29 years old with acute or convalescent COVID-19. The sequenced material came from peripheral blood. The chain couples TRBV15 to TRBJ2-3; 9 nucleotides line up with TRBD2. The CDR3 DNA reads as TGTGCCACCAGCAGAGAAGGGCTAGCGGGATCAGATACGCAGTATTTT. Protein: CATSREGLAGSDTQYF. The variable domain in full, completed from reference TRBV15 and TRBJ2-3, reads DAMVIQNPRYQVTQFGKPVTLSCSQTLNHNVMYWYQQKSSQAPKLLFHYYDKDFNNEADTPDNFQSRRPNTSFCFLDIRSPGLGDTAMYLCATSREGLAGSDTQYFGPGTRLTVL.